Below are 20 T cell receptor beta chains sequenced from a single sample in a study of T cells in Graves' hyperthyroidism and ophthalmopathy. TCR beta CDR3 region amplification was performed from RNA transcripts. The TCR CDR3 first-round RT-PCR relied on the HTBI primer set. From the multiplex PCR reads, TCRdb called clonotypes with MiXCR, one entry per CDR3 protein. The profile shows about 640,000 distinct CDR3 sequences, about 45% of them singletons. Material: peripheral blood or thyroid tissue (not recorded which). These receptors all stem from an adult man with Graves' disease, either hyperthyroidism or ophthalmopathy (not recorded which).

The table lists this clonotype with many counts. The CDR3 loop reads CASSWRGIETQYF. CDR3 bases: TGTGCCAGCAGCTGGCGAGGGATTGAGACCCAGTACTTC. V and J are TRBV5-5 and TRBJ2-5; D possibly corresponds to TRBD2 (5 bases). Trimming pared 3 bases from V and 5 bases from J, leaving 11 bases between. Per germline, CDR1 SGHKS and CDR2 YYEKEE (reference sequence). The CDR3 loop spans 13 amino acids.

This chain connects TRBV29-1 to TRBJ2-7; D unclear. CDR3 length: 14 amino acids. Germline V gives CDR1 SQVTM, CDR2 ANQGSEA. Trimming removed 2 bases from V and 1 base from J, with 12 bases in between. CDR3 loop: CSVEKGPNSYEQYF. The CDR3 DNA reads TGCAGCGTTGAAAAGGGCCCCAATTCCTACGAGCAGTACTTC.

J is TRBJ1-1 and V is TRBV20-1; D gene uncertain. The V end lost 5 bases, the J end lost 1 base, and 11 bases lay between the germline ends. The CDR3 is made up of 13 amino acids. Germline loops: CDR1 DFQATT, CDR2 SNEGSKA (reference sequence). The CDR3 protein is CSAEWTENTEAFF. The CDR3 region has the DNA TGCAGTGCTGAATGGACGGAGAACACTGAAGCTTTCTTT.

The V gene is TRBV7-9, the J gene TRBJ1-6, with 7 nucleotides matching TRBD1. The CDR3 contains 17 residues. The trim removed 6 bases at V and 6 bases at J, leaving 14 bases unmatched. The germline V gene has CDR1 SEHNR and CDR2 FQNEAQ (reference sequence). The DNA for the CDR3 is TGTGCCAGCAGTTACTCGATAAAGGGGGCGGGTAATTCACCCCTCCACTTT. It translates to CASSYSIKGAGNSPLHF.

This clonotype was found a few times. V and J are TRBV10-3 and TRBJ1-4; perhaps TRBD1 as D (5 bases). CDR3 length equals 15 residues. Germline loops: CDR1 ENHRY, CDR2 SYGVKD. The V end lost 3 bases, the J end lost 13 bases, and 21 bases lay between the germline ends. The CDR3 coding sequence is TGTGCCATCAGTGAACTGTCTCTTTCCCAGGGACGACTGTTTTTT. Residues: CAISELSLSQGRLFF.

The chain couples TRBV2 to TRBJ2-2; 9 bases agree with TRBD1. V shed 3 bases and J 3 bases; nucleotides not matched to a gene: 8. The CDR3 has 17 residues. Per germline, CDR1 SNHLY and CDR2 FYNNEI. This CDR3 reads CASSESGQGWDTGELFF. In DNA, the CDR3 is TGTGCCAGCAGTGAGTCGGGACAGGGTTGGGACACCGGGGAGCTGTTTTTT.

The V and J genes are TRBV9 and TRBJ2-6; D not resolved. This CDR3 spans 10 amino acids. Trimming removed 4 bases at V and 11 bases at J, with 4 bases between. Germline V gene lookup returns CDR1 SGDLS and CDR2 YYNGEE. The CDR3 DNA is TGTGCCAGCAGCCCCGACGTCCTGACTTTC. It yields the protein CASSPDVLTF.

The J gene is TRBJ1-1, the V gene TRBV5-1; D is uncertain. This CDR3 contains 13 residues. The germline gives CDR1 SGHRS, CDR2 YFSETQ. V lost 0 bases and J lost 7, with 10 bases in between. The CDR3 nucleotides are TGCGCCAGCAGCTTGGCCGTAGGGAGTGAAGCTTTCTTT. It codes for CASSLAVGSEAFF.

Concerning this clonotype: The junction and the germline gene differ at one end; a read error may be behind it. This chain connects TRBV7-9 to TRBJ1-1, with a possible D match to TRBD1 (5 bases). CDR3 size: 16 residues. CDR1 and CDR2 (germline): SEHNR, FQNEAQ (reference sequence). The CDR3 coding sequence is TGTGCCAGCAGTTTAGAGTGGGGGACCTTGAACACTGAAGCTTTCTTT. Translation: CASSLEWGTLNTEAFF.

This clonotype was seen at least ten times. The V gene is TRBV29-1, the J gene TRBJ1-2; D ambiguous. The germline V gene encodes CDR1 SQVTM and CDR2 ANQGSEA. The CDR3 is 11 amino acids. With 0 bases removed from V and 8 bases from J, the gap between germline ends came to 7 bases. The CDR3 nucleotides read TGCAGCGTTGAAGATCGGTGGGGCTACACCTTC. Its protein is CSVEDRWGYTF.

CDR3 protein: CASSEGQGNDQPQHF. CDR3 coding DNA: TGTGCCAGCAGTGAAGGACAGGGAAACGATCAGCCCCAGCATTTT. The gene calls are TRBV2 and TRBJ1-5, with 7 bases lining up with TRBD1. This CDR3 is 15 amino acids long. Germline CDR1 is SNHLY and CDR2 is FYNNEI. The ends lost 1 base at V and 5 bases at J; junction bases unmatched: 5.

The chain couples TRBV12-3 or TRBV12-4 to TRBJ2-5; D may be TRBD2 (5 bases). V was trimmed by 3 bases and J by 7 bases, leaving 9 bases between them. The length of the CDR3 is 12 residues. In DNA, the CDR3 is TGTGCCAGCAGTTTCGAGGGATCGACCCAGTACTTC. Translation: CASSFEGSTQYF.

A remark on this clonotype: A much bigger clone sits one base away, suggesting this may be a read error. The chain uses TRBV24-1 and TRBJ2-2, with D tentatively TRBD1 (5 bases). Germline V gene sequence: CDR1 KGHDR, CDR2 SFDVKD. This CDR3 has 14 amino acids. V lost 5 bases and J 5 bases, leaving 11 bases between the germline ends. CDR3 residues: CATSGQGRTGELFF. CDR3 DNA sequence: TGTGCCACCAGTGGTCAGGGCAGGACCGGGGAGCTGTTTTTT.

Worth noting for this clonotype: An end of the junction differs from the germline gene, which may be a read error. The rearrangement joins TRBV24-1 to TRBJ1-5; D not resolved. Germline CDR1 and CDR2: KGHDR and SFDVKD. This CDR3 has 12 amino acids. CDR3 sequence reads: CASSELARPQHF. CDR3 nucleotide sequence: TGTGCCAGCAGTGAATTAGCGAGGCCCCAGCATTTT.

This clonotype came up many times. The chain has TRBV7-9 and TRBJ1-1; D ambiguous. This CDR3 contains 11 residues. Germline CDR1 reads SEHNR; CDR2 reads FQNEAQ (reference sequence). Between the trimmed V and J ends, which lost 5 bases and 10 bases, there was a span of 11 bases. The CDR3, as DNA: TGTGCCAGCAGCCCCGAAAAGGTAGCTTTCTTT. Amino acids: CASSPEKVAFF.

On this clonotype: Germline and junction disagree at one end, which may indicate a read error. The chain carries TRBV10-3 and TRBJ1-5; 9 nucleotides align to TRBD1. The germline CDR1 and CDR2 sequences are ENHRY and SYGVKD. The CDR3 length is 15 residues. This CDR3 is CASSPMGQGGQPQHF. DNA for the CDR3: TGTGCCAGCAGTCCGATGGGACAGGGAGGGCAGCCCCAGCATTTT.

The rearrangement links TRBV6-5 to TRBJ1-1; D is possibly TRBD1 (5 bases). Trimming shortened V by 2 bases and J by 4 bases, and 11 bases separated the two germline ends. Germline CDR1 reads MNHEY; CDR2 reads SVGAGI. This CDR3 is 14 amino acids long. DNA of the CDR3: TGTGCCAGCAGTTACGGGGCGGAGGGCACTGAAGCTTTCTTT. Encoded protein: CASSYGAEGTEAFF.

V gene TRBV29-1 combines with J gene TRBJ2-2; D is uncertain. Germline values: CDR1 SQVTM, CDR2 ANQGSEA. This CDR3 spans 14 amino acids. Trimming took off 5 bases at V and 2 bases at J, with 12 bases between the two ends. The CDR3 region is CSVSVGSNTGELFF. In DNA form, the CDR3 reads TGCAGCGTTTCCGTGGGGTCAAACACCGGGGAGCTGTTTTTT.

The chain combines TRBV27 with TRBJ2-7, with no clear D. V was pared by 5 bases and J by 7 bases, with 18 bases between. Per the germline V gene, CDR1 is MNHEY and CDR2 is SMNVEV (reference sequence). There are 14 residues in the CDR3. This CDR3 reads CASSPLGSLWEQYF. The CDR3 bases are TGTGCCAGCAGTCCCTTAGGCTCCCTATGGGAGCAGTACTTC.

The V gene is TRBV7-9, the J gene TRBJ1-4; D possibly corresponds to TRBD1 (5 bases). V shed 2 bases and J shed 5 bases, with 18 bases lying between them. The CDR3 extends over 17 amino acids. Germline assignment: CDR1 SEHNR and CDR2 FQNEAQ (reference sequence). CDR3 sequence: CASSLFPPGTVNEKLFF. CDR3 nucleotide sequence: TGTGCCAGCAGCTTATTCCCCCCCGGGACGGTAAATGAAAAACTGTTTTTT. Filled out from reference TRBV7-9 and TRBJ1-4, the complete variable domain reads DTGVSQNPRHKITKRGQNVTFRCDPISEHNRLYWYRQTLGQGPEFLTYFQNEAQLEKSRLLSDRFSAERPKGSFSTLEIQRTEQGDSAMYLCASSLFPPGTVNEKLFFGSGTQLSVL.